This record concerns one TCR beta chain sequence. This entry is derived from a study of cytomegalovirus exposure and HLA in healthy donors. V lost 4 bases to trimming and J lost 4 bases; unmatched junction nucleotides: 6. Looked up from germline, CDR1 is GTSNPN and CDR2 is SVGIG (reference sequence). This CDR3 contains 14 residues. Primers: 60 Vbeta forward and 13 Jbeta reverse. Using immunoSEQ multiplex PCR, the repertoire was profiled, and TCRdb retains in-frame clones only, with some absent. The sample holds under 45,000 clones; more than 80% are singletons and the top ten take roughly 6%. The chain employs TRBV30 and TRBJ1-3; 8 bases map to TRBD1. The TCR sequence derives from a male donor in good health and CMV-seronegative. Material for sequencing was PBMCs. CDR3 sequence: CAWTRTGKGNTIYF. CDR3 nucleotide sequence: TGTGCCTGGACCCGGACAGGGAAAGGAAACACCATATATTTT.